The clone carrying this TCR beta chain was seen only a few times. TCRdb re-called the 5' RACE reads with MiXCR, one entry per CDR3 protein. Of some 340,000 distinct CDR3 sequences listed, around 10% are singletons. These data belong to a study of T cells after yellow fever vaccination. This CDR3 is 14 amino acids long. The V and J ends lost 3 bases and 7 bases, in that order; junction bases with no gene match: 6. Germline V gives CDR1 MNHEY, CDR2 SMNVEV (reference sequence). The source was CD4+ T cells sorted from PBMCs, collected 45 days after the yellow fever booster vaccination. The clonotype originates from a man between 18 and 29 years old who received the YFV17D yellow fever vaccine. The J gene is TRBJ1-2, the V gene TRBV27; 9 bases align to TRBD1. The CDR3 region has the DNA TGTGCCAGCAGTTTTGGGGACAGGGTCAGTGGCTACACCTTC. As protein: CASSFGDRVSGYTF.